These T cell receptor beta chains were read from a single sample in a study of blood T cell repertoires in COVID-19. The table came from immunoSEQ multiplex PCR; TCRdb's copy has only in-frame clones and leaves some out. The repertoire holds approximately 130,000 clones, with 75% to 90% as singletons. Sequencing input: PBMCs or T cells enriched from blood (not recorded which). Every receptor here comes from a woman aged 50 to 60 who had recovered from COVID-19. Both conserved end residues are part of each CDR3. The order of the fields is D gene, V gene, J gene, clone size, CDR3 DNA, CDR3 protein. The D gene is left open where the match is weak. Size tells how often a clone was seen (once, few, many) or the class of an expanded clone, and some rows leave it out.

TRBD1,TRBV6-5,TRBJ1-2,-,TGTGCCAGCAGTTACGGGACAGGAGCTAACTATGGCTACACCTTC,CASSYGTGANYGYTF
TRBD2,TRBV5-6,TRBJ2-5,few,TGTGCCAGCAGCCCCGGGGGGCAAGAGACCCAGTACTTC,CASSPGGQETQYF
-,TRBV5-1,TRBJ1-2,-,TGCGCCAGCAGCTTAGGGTCAGGGGTCTCTGGCTACACCTTC,CASSLGSGVSGYTF
-,TRBV4-1,TRBJ1-2,-,TGCGCCAGCAGCCAAGATGAACAGTCTTCCTATGGCTACACCTTC,CASSQDEQSSYGYTF
-,TRBV7-9,TRBJ2-5,once,TGTGCCAGCAGCTTAGTCGCGGTTCAAGAGACCCAGTACTTC,CASSLVAVQETQYF
TRBD1,TRBV11-2,TRBJ2-5,-,TGTGCCAGCAGCTTAACACTACAGGGGGCGAGAGAGACCCAGTACTTC,CASSLTLQGARETQYF
TRBD2,TRBV4-1,TRBJ2-7,-,TGCGCCAGCAGTCGGGGGACTAGCGGGGGGATCTCCTACGAGCAGTACTTC,CASSRGTSGGISYEQYF
TRBD1,TRBV27,TRBJ1-2,-,TGTGCCAGCAGGCAGGGGGCGATTGGCTACACCTTC,CASRQGAIGYTF
-,TRBV7-9,TRBJ1-1,-,TGTGCCAGCAGGGCCTTCCAGGGATTGAACACTGAAGCTTTCTTT,CASRAFQGLNTEAFF
-,TRBV9,TRBJ2-7,-,TGTGCCAGCAGCGTAGTTGACAGAGGCTACGAGCAGTACTTC,CASSVVDRGYEQYF
-,TRBV30,TRBJ1-1,-,TGTGCCTGGTACAGGCACCTGAACACTGAAGCTTTCTTT,CAWYRHLNTEAFF
TRBD1,TRBV30,TRBJ2-7,-,TGTGCCTGGAGCCGGGACAGGGGGCCCCACGAGCAGTACTTC,CAWSRDRGPHEQYF
-,TRBV9,TRBJ1-2,-,TGTGCCAGCAGCCCCGACCACGATTCAGGCTATGGCTACACCTTC,CASSPDHDSGYGYTF
-,TRBV10-1,TRBJ2-3,-,TGCGCCAGCAGTGAGCGGGGAGGACGATCCCATTTT,CASSERGGRSHF
-,TRBV19,TRBJ2-5,-,TGTGCCAGTAGTATCCAGGTGCAAGAGACCCAGTACTTC,CASSIQVQETQYF
-,TRBV25-1,TRBJ1-1,-,TGTGCCAGCAGTGACCCCGACAGATACACTGAAGCTTTCTTT,CASSDPDRYTEAFF
TRBD1,TRBV9,TRBJ1-2,-,TGTGCCAGCAGCGTACGTGCAGATACAGGGGAAGGCTACACCTTC,CASSVRADTGEGYTF
-,TRBV6-1,TRBJ1-4,-,TGTGCCAGCAGTGAATGGGAGAGGCAGACGAAAAAACTGTTTTTT,CASSEWERQTKKLFF
TRBD1,TRBV10-1,TRBJ1-1,-,TGCGCCAGCTCCTACGGGACAGTGGAAAACACTGAAGCTTTCTTT,CASSYGTVENTEAFF
-,TRBV5-1,TRBJ2-2,-,TGCGCCAGCAGCTTGGTAGCGGACACCGGGGAGCTGTTTTTT,CASSLVADTGELFF
-,TRBV6-5,TRBJ2-3,-,TGTGCCAGCAGTTACTTCGGGGGGCTAACAGATACGCAGTATTTT,CASSYFGGLTDTQYF
-,TRBV6-2/TRBV6-3,TRBJ2-3,-,TGTGCCAGCAGTTGGGGACAACTCACAGATACGCAGTATTTT,CASSWGQLTDTQYF
-,TRBV5-1,TRBJ1-6,-,TGCGCCAGCAGCCTTTTGAGCTCCTATAATTCACCCCTCCACTTT,CASSLLSSYNSPLHF
-,TRBV5-1,TRBJ2-3,-,TGCGCCAGCAGCTTACGGGGGAACACAGATACGCAGTATTTT,CASSLRGNTDTQYF
TRBD2,TRBV5-8,TRBJ2-1,-,TGTGCCAGCAGCTTGGTCGCGACTAGCGGGGGGGGCAATGAGCAGTTCTTC,CASSLVATSGGGNEQFF
TRBD1,TRBV4-1,TRBJ1-2,-,TGCGCCAGCAGCCAACTCGGGACAGGTCGGGGTGGCTACACCTTC,CASSQLGTGRGGYTF